Listed here is a single TCR beta chain. What this receptor recognizes is not known. The CDR3 has 12 amino acids, counting the end cysteine and phenylalanine. Only the protein is available. This sample was included in a study of CXCR3-negative and CXCR3-positive naive CD8 T cells (dated by TCRdb to between 2018 and 2021). Looking at the study overall: About 135 million TRB reads were obtained in total, roughly 1.5 +/- 0.3 million reads per library. Diversity and physicochemical repertoire analyses covered roughly eleven donors pooled from two independent experiments. Naive subsets from several donors and memory cells from 3 donors were included in the TRBV-TRBJ cluster analysis.

Paper-wide results and their limitations: CXCR3 expression partially decreased after cryopreservation, so most assays used freshly isolated PBMCs. Because surface CD5, which is linked to self-reactivity in mice, was comparable between the naive subsets, TCR interaction strength was also inferred from TRB CDR3 physicochemical properties. Repertoire diversity was comparably high in both naive subsets but much lower in memory CD8+ T cells. Naive CXCR3-negative and CXCR3-positive cells from the same donor showed similar TRBV-TRBJ usage, whereas memory cells showed distinct patterns.

For every CD8+ T cell subset, fewer than 350,000 cells were flow-sorted straight into RLT lysis buffer, and each subset was sorted in triplicate. Standard density gradient centrifugation was used to isolate peripheral blood mononuclear cells from buffy coats. Total RNA was extracted from sorted cells with an RNeasy Mini Kit. Reads for this sample came from a NextSeq 550. The Human TCR Profiling Kit (MiLaboratory) was used to prepare UMI-labeled 5' RACE TRB cDNA libraries. The full amount of extracted RNA was used for cDNA synthesis, and the full amount of resulting cDNA was used for PCR amplification. Libraries were prepared in parallel with an identical number of PCR cycles. Per the original workflow: With a minimum of two reads required per UMI, MIGEC and MiXCR pulled out about 52,000 +/- 9,100 unique UMI-labeled TRB cDNA molecules from each library. Each library averaged about 40,000 +/- 10,000 functional in-frame TRB CDR3 nucleotide clonotypes without stop codons. Diversity metrics, including normalized Shannon-Wiener and Chao1, were computed in VDJtools after downsampling to 5000 UMI-labeled TRB molecules per sample. VDJtools was used to calculate clonotype-size-weighted physicochemical properties of the central five CDR3 residues, namely interaction energy, strength, volume and Kidera factor 4. TCRdb reprocessed the sequencing reads and holds a single record per CDR3 protein sequence, with no DNA. The V and J calls were not made by the authors but by TCRdb's processing. The table of this sample itemizes 45,000 to 60,000 distinct CDR3 sequences. The top ten hold 20% to 25% of the sample.

This chain is built from TRBV12-3 or TRBV12-4 and TRBJ2-6. Sequenced material: memory CD8+ T cells from blood. The cell subset or site label for this specimen denotes: conventional CD8+ memory T cells (TMEM), sorted as controls. This clonotype was sampled from a human donor in good health. Some clones in this sample may be carry-over from other donors' samples. The CDR3 is CATDAGANVLTF.